Following are 9 T cell receptor beta chains from one sample sequenced in a study of blood T cell repertoires in COVID-19 (TCRdb year 2020). The library came from the immunoSEQ multiplex PCR assay. TCRdb mirrors the immuneACCESS table, restricted to in-frame sequences. Some clones are absent from its copies; in checked studies, under half trace to an unresolved V gene, and the reason for the others is unknown. In this sample the table shows more than 95,000 clones, roughly nine tenths of which occur a single time. Clones ranked in the top ten supply 1.8% of the sample. Sequencing input: peripheral blood. These receptors originate from a human donor with active COVID-19. The donor label of this sample is uncertain.

This chain joins TRBV4-3 and TRBJ1-3; D remains ambiguous. The ends were cut back, 3 bases at V and 4 bases at J, with 10 bases in the middle. CDR3 size: 14 residues. Germline V gives CDR1 LGHNA, CDR2 YSLEER. CDR3 sequence reads: CASSQAGSGNTIYF. The CDR3 DNA reads as TGCGCCAGCAGCCAGGCCGGGAGCGGAAACACCATATATTTT.

The chain employs TRBV5-5 and TRBJ2-1; a weak D match, TRBD1 (6 bases). Germline-derived CDR1 and CDR2 are SGHKS and YYEKEE (reference sequence). V shed 0 bases and J shed 6 bases, with 16 bases lying between them. This CDR3 spans 16 amino acids. CDR3: CASSLVWQGTGNEQFF. CDR3 in DNA: TGTGCCAGCAGCTTGGTCTGGCAGGGGACGGGCAATGAGCAGTTCTTC.

The rearrangement joins TRBV11-2 to TRBJ1-2; 9 bases are shared with TRBD1. The CDR3 totals 16 residues. V lost 3 bases and J lost 6; bases outside the gene matches: 11. The V gene's germline CDR1 is SGHAT and CDR2 FQNNGV. CDR3 residues: CASSFLTPGTGNGYTF. For the CDR3, the DNA is TGTGCCAGCAGCTTTCTTACTCCCGGGACAGGGAATGGCTACACCTTC.

The rearrangement links TRBV28 to TRBJ2-3; TRBD2 agrees at 10 bases. V was clipped by 8 bases and J by 4 bases; unmatched bases: 9. There are 15 residues in the CDR3. Germline CDR1 and CDR2: MDHEN and SYDVKM. The CDR3 loop reads CASWTSGGAPDTQYF. CDR3 nucleotides: TGTGCCAGCTGGACCAGCGGGGGGGCCCCAGATACGCAGTATTTT.

The chain combines TRBV5-4 with TRBJ1-1; TRBD1 agrees at 7 bases. This CDR3 contains 14 residues. Unmatched junction bases numbered 9, after V lost 4 bases and J lost 6 bases. Germline V gives CDR1 SGHNT, CDR2 YYREEE (reference sequence). The CDR3 here is CASSGEQGRPEAFF. Written as DNA, the CDR3 is TGTGCCAGCAGCGGGGAACAGGGGCGCCCTGAAGCTTTCTTT.

This rearrangement joins TRBV7-2 to TRBJ1-2; TRBD1 agrees at 9 bases. This CDR3 spans 17 amino acids. With V trimmed by 5 bases and J by 1 base, 11 bases remained unmatched. Germline V lookup: CDR1 SGHTA, CDR2 FQGNSA. The CDR3 is CASSTVQGARSNYGYTF. The CDR3 nucleotides read TGTGCCAGCAGCACGGTACAGGGGGCGCGAAGTAACTATGGCTACACCTTC.

CDR3 DNA: TGTGCCAGCAGCTTAGCGTCCCAGGGACAAGAGACCCAGTACTTC. Residues: CASSLASQGQETQYF. The V gene is TRBV7-2, the J gene TRBJ2-5, with D tentatively TRBD1 (5 bases). The CDR3 runs 15 residues. V dropped 0 bases and J dropped 2 bases, with 10 bases sitting between them. CDR1 and CDR2 (germline): SGHTA, FQGNSA.

The chain carries TRBV5-1 and TRBJ2-2; 13 bases line up with TRBD2. CDR1 and CDR2 (germline): SGHRS, YFSETQ. Trimming took 3 bases from V and 4 from J; bases not matched to a gene: 0. This CDR3 region has 15 residues. This CDR3 is CASSWTSGGTGELFF. CDR3 coding DNA: TGCGCCAGCAGCTGGACTAGCGGGGGCACCGGGGAGCTGTTTTTT.

The chain carries TRBV19 and TRBJ1-1, with 8 bases lining up with TRBD1. This CDR3 contains 15 residues. After removal of 1 base from V and 6 bases from J, the junction contained 7 bases not matched to a gene. Germline CDR1 LNHDA, CDR2 SQIVND (reference sequence). DNA for the CDR3: TGTGCCAGTAGTATAGGCGGGACAGGTCGGTCTGAAGCTTTCTTT. This codes for CASSIGGTGRSEAFF.